A single sample is the source of the 22 T cell receptor beta chains below, sequenced in a study of T cells after yellow fever vaccination. MiXCR was run by TCRdb on the 5' RACE reads, yielding one entry per CDR3 protein. The table has around 140,000 distinct CDR3 sequences, less than 8.5% seen once. The sequences come from CD4+ T cells sorted from PBMCs, collected 10 days after the yellow fever booster vaccination. These receptors were collected from a man aged 30 to 45 who received the YFV17D yellow fever vaccine.

This clonotype was picked up many times. The chain has TRBV29-1 and TRBJ2-1; D remains ambiguous. Germline V gene data show CDR1 as SQVTM and CDR2 as ANQGSEA. V gave up 4 bases and J gave up 5 bases, with 6 bases separating them. This CDR3 region has 11 residues. The CDR3 is CSVGVNNEQFF. CDR3 in DNA: TGCAGCGTTGGCGTCAACAATGAGCAGTTCTTC.

This clonotype has a count of ten or more. The genes are TRBV15 and TRBJ2-2, with D possibly TRBD1 on 5 matching bases. This CDR3 is 15 amino acids long. Per germline, CDR1 LNHNV and CDR2 YYDKDF (reference sequence). Trimming removed 0 bases at V and 3 bases at J, with 8 bases between. The CDR3 region has the DNA TGTGCCACCAGCAGAGATTTAGGGGACACCGGGGAGCTGTTTTTT. This translates into CATSRDLGDTGELFF.

In this sample, this clonotype turned up many times. The chain combines TRBV18 with TRBJ1-5, with unresolved D. The CDR3 consists of 13 residues. V was cut by 2 bases and J by 4 bases, with 6 bases left in between. CDR1 and CDR2 (germline): KGHSH, LQKENI. As DNA, the CDR3 is TGTGCCAGCTCACCAGCGGCTAATCAGCCCCAGCATTTT. It specifies CASSPAANQPQHF.

This clonotype was seen ten or more times. The chain couples TRBV5-1 to TRBJ2-3; no reliable D call. Germline-derived CDR1 and CDR2 are SGHRS and YFSETQ. V lost 4 bases and J lost 2, with 11 bases in between. The CDR3 consists of 14 residues. The CDR3 loop is CASSPVGYTDTQYF. The CDR3 DNA reads as TGCGCCAGCAGCCCTGTGGGTTACACAGATACGCAGTATTTT.

This clonotype was counted many times. The chain joins TRBV20-1 to TRBJ2-7, with D possibly TRBD2 on 6 matching bases. The length of the CDR3 is 13 residues. Germline V CDR1 and CDR2: DFQATT, SNEGSKA (reference sequence). Trimming left V 1 base short and J 4 bases short, with 11 bases between. In DNA, the CDR3 is TGCAGTGCTAGAGTTAGCGGATTATACGAGCAGTACTTC. Its translation: CSARVSGLYEQYF.

The rearrangement uses TRBV20-1 and TRBJ2-3; no clear D. The germline V and J ends were trimmed by 1 base and 1 base, with 9 bases remaining between them. The CDR3 is 14 amino acids. CDR1 is DFQATT, CDR2 SNEGSKA, per germline (reference sequence). The CDR3 reads CSARVGGGTDTQYF. In nucleotides, the CDR3 is TGCAGTGCTAGAGTCGGTGGCGGCACAGATACGCAGTATTTT.

There are many counts of this clonotype. No DNA is shown, since the ends of the CDR3 on it are uncertain; the CDR3 is the one TCRdb lists. The chain carries TRBV5-1 and TRBJ2-1; TRBD1, the D gene given by the table, was not confirmed from the DNA. The CDR3 spans 16 residues, counting both ends. Looked up from germline, CDR1 is SGHRS and CDR2 is YFSETQ. The CDR3 loop reads CASSFGPGQGAGEQFF.

This clonotype has at least ten counts. V gene TRBV20-1 combines with J gene TRBJ2-2; 11 bases are a match to TRBD2. The CDR3 sequence is 15 residues long. Germline CDR1 and CDR2: DFQATT and SNEGSKA (reference sequence). Trimming took 2 bases from V and 4 from J; bases not matched to a gene: 3. CDR3 sequence: CSARPGLAGTGELFF. The CDR3 nucleotides are TGCAGTGCTAGACCCGGACTAGCGGGCACCGGGGAGCTGTTTTTT.

This clonotype showed up many times. V usage is TRBV29-1 and J usage is TRBJ2-2; D uncertain. The CDR3 totals 13 residues. The V gene's germline CDR1 is SQVTM and CDR2 ANQGSEA. Trimming cost V 3 bases and J 4 bases, with 9 bases left between them. The CDR3 spells CSVDRPPTGELFF. The CDR3 coding sequence is TGCAGCGTTGACCGCCCCCCCACCGGGGAGCTGTTTTTT.

This clonotype was observed at least ten times. The rearrangement links TRBV29-1 to TRBJ1-1; D not certain. Trimming removed 7 bases from V and 1 base from J, with 13 bases in between. This CDR3 is built from 13 residues. Germline lookup yields CDR1 SQVTM and CDR2 ANQGSEA. This CDR3 is CSAGGLANTEAFF. In DNA form, the CDR3 reads TGCAGCGCCGGCGGGCTAGCGAACACTGAAGCTTTCTTT.

Many counts were recorded for this clonotype. The V gene is TRBV7-2, the J gene TRBJ2-7; no clear D gene. The length of the CDR3 is 14 residues. Trimming pared 5 bases from V and 0 bases from J, leaving 11 bases between. Germline CDR1 reads SGHTA; CDR2 reads FQGNSA. CDR3: CASSLRLDSYEQYF. CDR3 nucleotides: TGTGCCAGCAGCCTAAGACTGGACTCCTACGAGCAGTACTTC.

In this sample, this clonotype turned up many times. This chain links TRBV12-3 or TRBV12-4 with TRBJ2-1, with 8 bases aligning to TRBD1. J lost 5 bases, V lost 7 bases, and 7 bases had no gene match. CDR3 size: 14 residues. DNA of the CDR3: TGTGCCAGCATCCTAGACAGGGGTAACAATGAGCAGTTCTTC. Translating it yields CASILDRGNNEQFF.

This chain joins TRBV7-3 and TRBJ1-3; 9 bases agree with TRBD1. The CDR3 is 15 amino acids. Germline loops: CDR1 SGHTA, CDR2 FQGTGA. Trimming cost V 5 bases and J 4 bases; bases outside gene matches: 6. The CDR3 sequence: CASSPGDRAGNTIYF. CDR3 DNA sequence: TGTGCCAGCAGCCCCGGGGACAGGGCCGGAAACACCATATATTTT. The complete variable domain, with remaining parts taken from reference TRBV7-3 and TRBJ1-3, reads GAGVSQTPSNKVTEKGKYVELRCDPISGHTALYWYRQSLGQGPEFLIYFQGTGAADDSGLPNDRFFAVRPEGSVSTLKIQRTERGDSAVYLCASSPGDRAGNTIYFGEGSWLTVV.

This clonotype appeared many times. The chain carries TRBV7-2 and TRBJ2-1; a weak D match, TRBD2 (5 bases). Trimming left V 4 bases short and J 3 bases short, with 10 bases between. The CDR3 is made up of 14 amino acids. Germline loops: CDR1 SGHTA, CDR2 FQGNSA. CDR3 coding DNA: TGTGCCAGCAGCTCTTATGCGGGCTACAATGAGCAGTTCTTC. Protein sequence: CASSSYAGYNEQFF. Supplemented by reference TRBV7-2 and TRBJ2-1, the full variable domain reads GAGVSQSPSNKVTEKGKDVELRCDPISGHTALYWYRQSLGQGLEFLIYFQGNSAPDKSGLPSDRFSAERTGGSVSTLTIQRTQQEDSAVYLCASSSYAGYNEQFFGPGTRLTVL.

This clonotype was recorded at least ten times. The genes are TRBV4-3 and TRBJ2-3; D gene ambiguous. The CDR3 sequence is 16 residues long. CDR1 is LGHNA and CDR2 is YSLEER in the germline V gene. V was clipped by 1 base and J by 3 bases, with 14 bases between them. The CDR3 region has the DNA TGCGCCAGCAGCCAAGCCCTGGGAATGGCTACAGATACGCAGTATTTT. It encodes CASSQALGMATDTQYF.

This clonotype was found many times. The CDR3 DNA reads TGTGCCATCAGTGCCACAGGGGGCGAGCAGTACTTC. Its translation: CAISATGGEQYF. This rearrangement joins TRBV10-3 to TRBJ2-7; the match to TRBD1 covers 8 bases. Germline CDR1 is ENHRY and CDR2 is SYGVKD. V trimming: 4 bases; J trimming: 6 bases; junction bases outside the gene matches: 2. The CDR3 is 12 amino acids.

This clonotype was counted at least ten times. The chain recombines TRBV3-1 with TRBJ2-5; 10 bases are shared with TRBD2. V dropped 0 bases and J dropped 2; count of bases not matched to a gene: 3. This CDR3 contains 16 residues. Germline CDR1 LGHDT, CDR2 YNNKEL (reference sequence). Here the CDR3 DNA reads TGTGCCAGCAGCCAAGATCCAGCGGGAGGGCAAGAGACCCAGTACTTC. Its protein product is CASSQDPAGGQETQYF.

A remark on this clonotype: This could be a read error, since a much larger clone is one nucleotide away. The genes are TRBV29-1 and TRBJ2-1, with 10 bases lining up with TRBD1. Germline trimming cut 6 bases from V and 7 bases from J; bases unmatched to any gene: 6. CDR3 size: 13 residues. The germline CDR1 and CDR2 sequences are SQVTM and ANQGSEA. The DNA for the CDR3 is TGCAGCGTGCCGACAGGGGGCTGTAATGAGCAGTTCTTC. Protein sequence: CSVPTGGCNEQFF.

This clonotype was observed many times. The rearrangement joins TRBV10-3 to TRBJ2-3; D ambiguous. In germline, CDR1 is ENHRY, CDR2 SYGVKD. V was clipped by 6 bases and J by 4 bases, with 14 bases between them. The CDR3 totals 14 residues. The CDR3 DNA reads as TGTGCCATCAGCCCAAGCGTAAGGGCAGATACGCAGTATTTT. Its protein product is CAISPSVRADTQYF.

A few counts support this clonotype. The rearrangement joins TRBV3-1 to TRBJ1-1; no reliable D call. Trimming cost V 2 bases and J 1 base, with 5 bases left between them. CDR3 length: 13 amino acids. Germline CDR1 and CDR2: LGHDT and YNNKEL (reference sequence). The CDR3 protein is CASSQRQNTEAFF. For the CDR3, the DNA is TGTGCCAGCAGCCAAAGACAGAACACTGAAGCTTTCTTT. The whole variable domain, filled in from reference TRBV3-1 and TRBJ1-1, reads DTAVSQTPKYLVTQMGNDKSIKCEQNLGHDTMYWYKQDSKKFLKIMFSYNNKELIINETVPNRFSPKSPDKAHLNLHINSLELGDSAVYFCASSQRQNTEAFFGQGTRLTVV.

This clonotype was picked up a small number of times. The chain couples TRBV19 to TRBJ2-5, with D possibly matching TRBD2 (7 bases). V was trimmed by 6 bases and J by 2 bases, leaving 10 bases between them. This CDR3 region has 13 residues. CDR1 is LNHDA and CDR2 is SQIVND in the germline V gene (reference sequence). CDR3: CASSEGGQETQYF. DNA for the CDR3: TGTGCCAGTAGCGAGGGGGGGCAAGAGACCCAGTACTTC.

This clonotype was counted only a few times. V and J are TRBV28 and TRBJ1-2, with a weak D call TRBD1 (5 bases). The CDR3 contains 14 residues. From germline, CDR1 is MDHEN and CDR2 SYDVKM. The ends were cut back, 3 bases at V and 8 bases at J, with 16 bases in the middle. DNA for the CDR3: TGTGCCAGCAGTTTTAGGGCCAGGGTGGGAGGCTACACCTTC. Translating gives CASSFRARVGGYTF.